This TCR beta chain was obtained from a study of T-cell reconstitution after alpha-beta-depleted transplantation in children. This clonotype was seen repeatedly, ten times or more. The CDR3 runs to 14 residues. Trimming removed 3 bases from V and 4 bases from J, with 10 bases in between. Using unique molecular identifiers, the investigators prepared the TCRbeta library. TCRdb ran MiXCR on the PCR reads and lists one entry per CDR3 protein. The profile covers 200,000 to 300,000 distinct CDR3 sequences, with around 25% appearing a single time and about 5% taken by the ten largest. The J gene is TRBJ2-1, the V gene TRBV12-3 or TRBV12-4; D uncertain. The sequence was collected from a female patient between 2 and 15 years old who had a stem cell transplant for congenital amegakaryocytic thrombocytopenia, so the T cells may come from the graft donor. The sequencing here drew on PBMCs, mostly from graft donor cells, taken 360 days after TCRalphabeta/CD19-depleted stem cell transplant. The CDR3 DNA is TGTGCCAGCAGTTTTTTATTCCCATACAATGAGCAGTTCTTC. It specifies CASSFLFPYNEQFF.